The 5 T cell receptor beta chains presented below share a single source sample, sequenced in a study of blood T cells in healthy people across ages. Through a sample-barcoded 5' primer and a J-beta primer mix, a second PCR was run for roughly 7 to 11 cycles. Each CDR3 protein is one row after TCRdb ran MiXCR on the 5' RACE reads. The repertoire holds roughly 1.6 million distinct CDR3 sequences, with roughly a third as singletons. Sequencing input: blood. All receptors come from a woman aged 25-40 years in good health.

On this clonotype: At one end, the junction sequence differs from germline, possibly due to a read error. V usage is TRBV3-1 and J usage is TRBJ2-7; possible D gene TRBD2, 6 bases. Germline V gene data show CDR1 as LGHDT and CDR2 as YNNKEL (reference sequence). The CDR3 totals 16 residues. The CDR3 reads CASSRGLAGSSYGQYF. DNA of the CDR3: TGTGCCAGCAGCCGAGGACTTGCGGGAAGCTCCTACGGGCAGTACTTC.

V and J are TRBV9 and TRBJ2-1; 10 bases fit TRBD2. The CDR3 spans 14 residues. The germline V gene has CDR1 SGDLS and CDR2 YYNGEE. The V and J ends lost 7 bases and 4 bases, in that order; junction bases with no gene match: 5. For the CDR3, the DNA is TGTGCCAGCGGACGGACTAGCGGTTACAATGAGCAGTTCTTC. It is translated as CASGRTSGYNEQFF.

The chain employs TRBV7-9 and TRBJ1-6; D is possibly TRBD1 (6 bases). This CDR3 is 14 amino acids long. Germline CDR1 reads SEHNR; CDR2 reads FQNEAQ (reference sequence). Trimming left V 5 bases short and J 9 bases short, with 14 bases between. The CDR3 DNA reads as TGTGCCAGCAGCAGTACAGGGAATAGTTCACCCCTCCACTTT. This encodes CASSSTGNSSPLHF.

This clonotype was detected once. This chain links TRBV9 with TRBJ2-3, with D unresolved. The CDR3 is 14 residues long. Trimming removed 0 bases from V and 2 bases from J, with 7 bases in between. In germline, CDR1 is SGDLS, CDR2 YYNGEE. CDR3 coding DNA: TGTGCCAGCAGCGTAGCTCTAACCACAGATACGCAGTATTTT. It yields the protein CASSVALTTDTQYF.

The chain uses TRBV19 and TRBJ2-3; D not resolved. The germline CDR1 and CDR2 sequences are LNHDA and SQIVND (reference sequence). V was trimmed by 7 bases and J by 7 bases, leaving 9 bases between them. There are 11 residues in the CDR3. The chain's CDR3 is CASTLGYTQYF. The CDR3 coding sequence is TGTGCCAGTACTTTGGGTTATACGCAGTATTTT.